This is a list of T cell receptor beta chains from one sample in a study of blood T cell repertoires in COVID-19. Clones were read by immunoSEQ multiplex PCR, and TCRdb kept only the in-frame ones, dropping some. This table has about 220,000 clones, 85% appearing once. The sample was peripheral blood. Source of these receptors: a woman aged 70-85 years with COVID-19, enrolled during active disease. Both conserved end residues are part of each CDR3. D genes are given only for firm matches. Not every row has a clone size; where given, it reads once, few, many or a size class.

D	size	J	V	CDR3	DNA
.	.	TRBJ1-3	TRBV5-8	CASRFSSGNTIYF	TGTGCCAGCAGATTTAGCTCTGGAAACACCATATATTTT
TRBD1	.	TRBJ1-1	TRBV27	CASSPSRTGLAFF	TGTGCCAGCAGCCCGTCCCGGACAGGGCTAGCTTTCTTT
TRBD2	.	TRBJ2-7	TRBV6-2/TRBV6-3	CASSYAAGGFYEQYF	TGTGCCAGCAGTTACGCGGCGGGGGGTTTTTACGAGCAGTACTTC
.	.	TRBJ1-6	TRBV7-2	CASSLNAGNNSPLHF	TGTGCCAGCAGCTTAAACGCAGGGAACAATTCACCCCTCCACTTT
TRBD1	.	TRBJ2-6	TRBV4-1	CASSQGTGSISWANVLTF	TGCGCCAGCAGCCAGGGGACAGGTTCGATAAGCTGGGCCAACGTCCTGACTTTC
TRBD1	.	TRBJ1-1	TRBV27	CASSPPDRGWAEAFF	TGTGCCAGCAGTCCCCCCGACAGGGGGTGGGCTGAAGCTTTCTTT
TRBD1	.	TRBJ2-5	TRBV18	CASSPPVGPGQSKRYF	TGTGCCAGCTCACCACCGGTGGGCCCGGGACAGAGTAAGAGGTACTTC
.	.	TRBJ2-7	TRBV5-1	CASSLAGTHEYEQYF	TGCGCCAGCAGCTTGGCTGGGACTCACGAATACGAGCAGTACTTC
TRBD2	.	TRBJ2-1	TRBV7-2	CASSSSGRSYNEQFF	TGTGCCAGCAGCTCTAGCGGTCGCTCCTACAATGAGCAGTTCTTC
TRBD1	.	TRBJ1-2	TRBV9	CASSVEGTGHYGYTF	TGTGCCAGCAGCGTAGAAGGGACAGGTCACTATGGCTACACCTTC
TRBD1	.	TRBJ2-7	TRBV6-5	CATRASGGGYEQYF	TGTGCCACCCGCGCATCAGGGGGCGGCTACGAGCAGTACTTC
TRBD1	.	TRBJ2-7	TRBV7-2	CASSLVQGSHEQYF	TGTGCCAGCAGCTTGGTACAGGGGTCCCACGAGCAGTACTTC
.	.	TRBJ1-4	TRBV19	CASRETTTNEKLFF	TGTGCCAGTAGGGAGACCACAACTAATGAAAAACTGTTTTTT
.	.	TRBJ1-6	TRBV7-8	CASSLGQSNSPLHF	TGTGCCAGCAGCTTAGGACAGTCTAATTCACCCCTCCACTTT
TRBD1	once	TRBJ2-1	TRBV11-3	CASSPGQSAEQFF	TGTGCCAGCAGCCCGGGACAGTCCGCTGAGCAGTTCTTC
TRBD1	.	TRBJ1-1	TRBV7-3	CASSLSGGQGGWTEAFF	TGTGCCAGCAGCTTAAGTGGCGGACAGGGAGGGTGGACTGAAGCTTTCTTT
TRBD1	once	TRBJ1-3	TRBV16	CASSQWDRPGNTIYF	TGTGCCAGCAGCCAATGGGACAGACCTGGAAACACCATATATTTT
TRBD1	.	TRBJ1-5	TRBV4-2	CASSPSITGGSDQPQHF	TGTGCCAGCAGCCCCTCCATTACAGGGGGTAGCGATCAGCCCCAGCATTTT
TRBD1	.	TRBJ1-2	TRBV7-2	CASSKTGGANYGYTF	TGTGCCAGCAGCAAGACAGGGGGCGCTAACTATGGCTACACCTTC
TRBD1	few	TRBJ2-5	TRBV7-9	CASSLGQGVETQYF	TGTGCCAGCAGCCTAGGACAGGGAGTGGAGACCCAGTACTTC
.	once	TRBJ2-7	TRBV11-2	CASSAEDEQYF	TGTGCCAGCAGCGCGGAGGACGAGCAGTACTTC
TRBD1	.	TRBJ2-5	TRBV5-1	CASSRDRLETQYF	TGCGCCAGCAGCAGGGACAGACTGGAGACCCAGTACTTC
TRBD1	.	TRBJ1-5	TRBV7-9	CASSWGQGDQPQHF	TGTGCCAGCAGCTGGGGACAGGGTGATCAGCCCCAGCATTTT
.	.	TRBJ2-7	TRBV10-2	CASSESENEQYF	TGCGCCAGCAGTGAGTCGGAGAACGAGCAGTACTTC
TRBD1	few	TRBJ1-3	TRBV18	CASSLGQAYSGNTIYF	TGTGCCAGCTCACTTGGACAGGCCTACTCTGGAAACACCATATATTTT
.	.	TRBJ1-1	TRBV11-3	CASSSGSMNTEAFF	TGTGCCAGCAGCTCAGGGTCGATGAACACTGAAGCTTTCTTT
.	once	TRBJ2-3	TRBV7-2	CASSLFPPTPARGDTQYF	TGTGCCAGCAGCTTATTCCCTCCAACCCCGGCCCGAGGAGATACGCAGTATTTT
TRBD1	.	TRBJ2-6	TRBV7-3	CASSERTGPSSGANVLTF	TGTGCCAGCAGCGAACGGACAGGCCCAAGCTCTGGGGCCAACGTCCTGACTTTC
TRBD2	.	TRBJ2-5	TRBV3-1/TRBV3-2	CASSRTSGGIQETQYF	TGTGCCAGCAGTAGGACTAGCGGGGGGATACAAGAGACCCAGTACTTC
TRBD1	.	TRBJ1-6	TRBV7-3	CASSLGGQTQLHF	TGTGCCAGCAGCTTAGGGGGACAGACTCAACTCCACTTT
.	.	TRBJ2-6	TRBV6-2/TRBV6-3	CASSNGGGLTPGANVLTF	TGTGCCAGCAGTAACGGAGGAGGCTTAACCCCTGGGGCCAACGTCCTGACTTTC
TRBD1	.	TRBJ1-1	TRBV25-1	CASSDLTGENTEAFF	TGTGCCAGCAGTGACTTGACAGGGGAGAACACTGAAGCTTTCTTT
TRBD1	.	TRBJ2-5	TRBV11-2	CASSRDRVGAQETQYF	TGTGCCAGCAGCCGGGACAGGGTGGGGGCCCAAGAGACCCAGTACTTC
.	.	TRBJ2-1	TRBV11-3	CASSLDRLVRNEQFF	TGTGCCAGCAGCTTAGATAGACTAGTTCGCAATGAGCAGTTCTTC
.	.	TRBJ1-1	TRBV6-2/TRBV6-3	CASSFAGRMNTEAFF	TGTGCCAGCAGTTTCGCGGGACGGATGAACACTGAAGCTTTCTTT
.	.	TRBJ2-1	TRBV7-7	CASSLALSSYNEQFF	TGTGCTAGCAGCTTAGCGTTGAGCTCCTACAATGAGCAGTTCTTC
TRBD1	.	TRBJ2-7	TRBV5-1	CASSPTGTGTYEQYF	TGCGCCAGCAGCCCGACAGGGACGGGGACCTACGAGCAGTACTTC
.	once	TRBJ1-5	TRBV6-6	CASSSSDPGSNQPQHF	TGTGCCAGCAGTTCCTCAGACCCGGGTAGCAATCAGCCCCAGCATTTT
.	few	TRBJ1-5	TRBV7-9	CASSLAYSGGGGNQPQHF	TGTGCCAGCAGCTTAGCGTACTCGGGAGGAGGGGGCAATCAGCCCCAGCATTTT
.	many	TRBJ1-2	TRBV6-2/TRBV6-3	CASSGQNYGYTF	TGTGCCAGCAGTGGACAGAACTATGGCTACACCTTC
TRBD2	.	TRBJ2-7	TRBV4-1	CASSQGRASGANSYEQYF	TGCGCCAGCAGCCAAGGCCGGGCTAGCGGGGCTAACTCCTACGAGCAGTACTTC
TRBD1	few	TRBJ1-1	TRBV12-3/TRBV12-4	CASSLQGGTEAFF	TGTGCCAGCAGTTTGCAGGGGGGCACTGAAGCTTTCTTT
TRBD2	once	TRBJ2-2	TRBV6-4	CASRLAGYTGELFF	TGTGCCAGCCGCTTAGCGGGGTACACCGGGGAGCTGTTTTTT
TRBD2	.	TRBJ2-7	TRBV10-3	CAISEILITPGLAGGSPYEQYF	TGTGCCATCAGTGAAATTCTTATCACACCTGGACTAGCGGGAGGGTCCCCCTACGAGCAGTACTTC
TRBD2	.	TRBJ2-1	TRBV18	CASSLRGGSGVPNYNEQFF	TGTGCCAGCTCACTACGGGGCGGGAGTGGGGTCCCGAACTACAATGAGCAGTTCTTC
.	.	TRBJ1-4	TRBV7-2	CASRIGVGGNEKLFF	TGTGCCAGCAGAATAGGAGTTGGGGGGAATGAAAAACTGTTTTTT
.	.	TRBJ2-7	TRBV11-3	CASSPPGGEQYF	TGTGCCAGCAGCCCGCCCGGGGGCGAGCAGTACTTC
TRBD2	.	TRBJ2-1	TRBV19	CASSLRLGLAGPYNEQFF	TGTGCCAGTAGTCTTCGCCTCGGACTAGCGGGGCCCTACAATGAGCAGTTCTTC
TRBD2	once	TRBJ2-2	TRBV5-1	CASSPGGRDTGELFF	TGCGCCAGCAGCCCCGGCGGGAGGGACACCGGGGAGCTGTTTTTT
.	.	TRBJ1-2	TRBV5-1	CASRLRGNYGYTF	TGCGCCAGCAGATTAAGGGGGAACTATGGCTACACCTTC